This entry features one T cell receptor beta chain sequence. Produced via immunoSEQ multiplex PCR; TCRdb's table is partial and in-frame only. The repertoire holds roughly 430,000 clones, with around nine tenths as singletons. The sample originates from a study of blood T cell repertoires in COVID-19. Study-wide context: PBMCs, B-cell-depleted T cells, or T cells were the source of the cDNA or gDNA that made up the material.

The receptor comes from a woman aged 18 to 35 who had been exposed to COVID-19. Specimen: PBMCs or T cells enriched from blood (not recorded which).

The CDR3 bases are TGTGCCAGCAGTTACTTCCGGGACTCGTATGGCTACACCTTC. As protein: CASSYFRDSYGYTF. The V gene is TRBV6-5, the J gene TRBJ1-2, with a possible D match to TRBD1 (5 bases). The CDR3 contains 14 residues. The germline V and J ends were trimmed by 1 base and 5 bases, with 11 bases remaining between them. Germline values: CDR1 MNHEY, CDR2 SVGAGI.